The 16 T cell receptor beta chains in this list originate from one sample, sequenced in a study of post-analysis software for immune sequencing data. The study, taken as a whole, reports: Relative to controls, patients had five TRBV segments at higher frequency, with TRBV5-6, TRBV5-1 and TRBV20-1 among these.

Antigen specificity for these receptors is unknown. Unique molecular identifiers tagged the TCR beta cDNA libraries. TCRdb reprocessed the PCR reads via MiXCR and lists one record per CDR3 protein. The sample lists hundreds of thousands of distinct CDR3 sequences, 45% occurring once. Sequenced sample: blood. All receptors derive from a girl aged 10-17 years with multiple sclerosis.

This clonotype was detected many times. The rearrangement joins TRBV4-1 to TRBJ2-7, with 8 positions matching TRBD1. V dropped 5 bases and J dropped 3; count of bases not matched to a gene: 3. The CDR3 is 13 amino acids. Germline CDR1 is MGHRA and CDR2 is YSYEKL. The DNA of the CDR3 is TGCGCCAGCAGCTGGGACAGGCACTACGAGCAGTACTTC. The encoded protein is CASSWDRHYEQYF.

CDR3 amino acids: CASSPRLGVAGGNEQFF. The CDR3, as DNA: TGTGCCAGCAGCCCCCGACTTGGAGTAGCGGGAGGGAATGAGCAGTTCTTC. The rearrangement links TRBV4-2 to TRBJ2-1; 11 nucleotides agree with TRBD2. Germline V lookup: CDR1 LGHNA, CDR2 YNFKEQ. CDR3 size: 17 residues. V shed 4 bases and J 7 bases; nucleotides not matched to a gene: 12.

The chain employs TRBV4-3 and TRBJ2-5; D is unclear. The CDR3 is 15 amino acids. The germline CDR1 and CDR2 sequences are LGHNA and YSLEER. V lost 0 bases and J lost 2, with 10 bases in between. The CDR3 loop reads CASSQDLLLQETQYF. The CDR3 DNA is TGCGCCAGCAGCCAAGATCTCCTACTGCAAGAGACCCAGTACTTC.

This clonotype has only a few counts. The rearrangement links TRBV29-1 to TRBJ2-1; 7 positions agree with TRBD2. The CDR3 length is 14 residues. CDR1 is SQVTM and CDR2 is ANQGSEA in the germline V gene. V shed 4 bases and J 8 bases; nucleotides not matched to a gene: 11. CDR3 sequence (DNA): TGCAGCGTTGGGCGCCTAGCGGTTTCGGATGAGCAGTTCTTC. This encodes CSVGRLAVSDEQFF.

The V call is TRBV27, the J call TRBJ2-1, with unresolved D. Trimming took off 2 bases at V and 3 bases at J, with 17 bases between the two ends. The CDR3 consists of 17 residues. From germline, CDR1 is MNHEY and CDR2 SMNVEV (reference sequence). CDR3 protein: CASSLRLSAAIYNEQFF. CDR3 nucleotides: TGTGCCAGCAGTTTACGGTTATCGGCAGCCATCTACAATGAGCAGTTCTTC.

A note on this clonotype: A junction end diverges from the germline sequence, so it may reflect a read error. The chain has TRBV12-3 or TRBV12-4 and TRBJ2-7, with D tentatively TRBD2 (5 bases). The CDR3 has 15 amino acids. The CDR3 bases are TGTGCCTGCAGCCTGAGGGAGAAAAGCTCCTACGAGCAGTACTTC. It is translated as CACSLREKSSYEQYF.

Only a few counts were recorded for this clonotype. J is TRBJ1-2 and V is TRBV2, with a tentative D call TRBD1 (6 bases). Trimming pared 7 bases from V and 2 bases from J, leaving 14 bases between. Germline CDR1 reads SNHLY; CDR2 reads FYNNEI. This CDR3 comprises 14 residues. This CDR3 is CASIYRALNYGYTF. CDR3 in DNA: TGTGCCAGCATATACAGGGCCCTCAACTATGGCTACACCTTC.

CDR3 amino acids: CASSDLPGGGGTDTQYF. CDR3 DNA: TGTGCCAGCAGTGACCTCCCAGGGGGAGGGGGCACAGATACGCAGTATTTT. The chain has TRBV6-4 and TRBJ2-3; D could derive from TRBD1 or TRBD2 (7 bases each). V lost 2 bases and J lost 1, with 16 bases in between. CDR3 size: 17 residues. The V gene's germline CDR1 is MRHNA and CDR2 SNTAGT.

This clonotype appeared a single time. V and J are TRBV7-2 and TRBJ2-3, with 14 bases aligning to TRBD2. This CDR3 is 18 amino acids long. Germline values: CDR1 SGHTA, CDR2 FQGNSA. Trimming cost V 5 bases and J 2 bases; bases outside gene matches: 9. The CDR3 coding sequence is TGTGCCAGCAGCACGGGACTAGCGGGAGTTTGGTTCACAGATACGCAGTATTTT. Translation: CASSTGLAGVWFTDTQYF. The entire variable domain, with the rest obtained from reference TRBV7-2 and TRBJ2-3, is as follows: GAGVSQSPSNKVTEKGKDVELRCDPISGHTALYWYRQSLGQGLEFLIYFQGNSAPDKSGLPSDRFSAERTGGSVSTLTIQRTQQEDSAVYLCASSTGLAGVWFTDTQYFGPGTRLTVL.

The chain's CDR3 is CASSLLGGGLSYEQYF. The CDR3 nucleotides read TGTGCCAGCAGCTTATTAGGGGGAGGGCTGAGCTACGAGCAGTACTTC. The rearrangement joins TRBV7-2 to TRBJ2-7; the D gene is possibly TRBD2 (7 bases). Per the germline V gene, CDR1 is SGHTA and CDR2 is FQGNSA. The V and J ends lost 2 bases and 3 bases respectively, with 17 bases between them. The CDR3 is made up of 16 amino acids.

V is TRBV7-2 and J is TRBJ2-7; D is uncertain. This CDR3 comprises 13 residues. Germline V lookup: CDR1 SGHTA, CDR2 FQGNSA. Trimming stripped 5 bases from V and 4 bases from J, with 12 bases between. CDR3 in amino acids: CASSATTTYEQYF. CDR3 in DNA: TGTGCCAGCAGCGCAACAACCACTTACGAGCAGTACTTC. The entire variable domain, with the rest obtained from reference TRBV7-2 and TRBJ2-7, is as follows: GAGVSQSPSNKVTEKGKDVELRCDPISGHTALYWYRQSLGQGLEFLIYFQGNSAPDKSGLPSDRFSAERTGGSVSTLTIQRTQQEDSAVYLCASSATTTYEQYFGPGTRLTVT.

J is TRBJ2-3 and V is TRBV20-1; D remains unclear. CDR1 and CDR2 (germline): DFQATT, SNEGSKA (reference sequence). Deletions cut 3 bases from V and 0 bases from J, with 10 bases between. The CDR3 is 14 amino acids. This CDR3 is CSASSVGSTDTQYF. The CDR3 DNA follows: TGCAGTGCTAGTTCTGTGGGGAGCACAGATACGCAGTATTTT.

This chain joins TRBV20-1 and TRBJ1-5, with a tentative D call TRBD1 (5 bases). Germline assignment: CDR1 DFQATT and CDR2 SNEGSKA (reference sequence). This CDR3 contains 14 residues. V dropped 6 bases and J dropped 2 bases, with 14 bases sitting between them. The CDR3 nucleotides are TGCAGTGCGGAAGAGACAGCGGGCAATCAGCCCCAGCATTTT. Residues: CSAEETAGNQPQHF.

The genes are TRBV7-9 and TRBJ2-3; possibly TRBD1 or TRBD2 for D (6 bases each). The CDR3 is made up of 16 amino acids. Trimming took off 5 bases at V and 1 base at J, with 16 bases between the two ends. The germline V gene has CDR1 SEHNR and CDR2 FQNEAQ (reference sequence). CDR3 in DNA: TGTGCCAGCAGCCCGAGACGGGGGCGCGGCACAGATACGCAGTATTTT. This translates into CASSPRRGRGTDTQYF.

Many counts were recorded for this clonotype. The chain combines TRBV29-1 with TRBJ1-2; D gene unclear. This CDR3 comprises 13 residues. Trimming left V 7 bases short and J 5 bases short, with 17 bases between. Germline CDR1 and CDR2: SQVTM and ANQGSEA. CDR3 loop: CSDRTVSLYGYTF. In nucleotides, the CDR3 is TGCAGCGATCGGACTGTCTCCCTGTATGGCTACACCTTC.

This chain joins TRBV4-3 and TRBJ2-3, with 11 positions matching TRBD2. Germline CDR1 and CDR2: LGHNA and YSLEER. This CDR3 has 17 amino acids. V gave up 1 base and J gave up 4 bases; unmatched junction bases: 7. The CDR3 region has the DNA TGCGCCAGCAGCCAAGTATATACTAGCGGGAGTGCAGATACGCAGTATTTT. It translates to CASSQVYTSGSADTQYF.